These T cell receptor beta chains were read from a single sample in a study of blood T cell repertoires in COVID-19. TCRdb's table, derived via immunoSEQ multiplex PCR, lists solely in-frame clones and lacks some. The data contain roughly 250,000 clones, 80% to 90% of them singletons. Sequenced sample: peripheral blood. The receptors come from a woman aged 25 to 39 with COVID-19, enrolled during active disease. Each CDR3 is given with its conserved first and last residue. The order of the fields is clone size, V gene, D gene, J gene, CDR3 protein, CDR3 DNA. A D gene is named only where the DNA matches it firmly. Not every row has a clone size; where given, it reads once, few, many or a size class.

abundance: few
v_gene: TRBV6-4
d_gene: .
j_gene: TRBJ2-2
CDR3aa: CASSVPNTGELFF
CDR3nt: TGTGCCAGCAGTGTTCCTAACACCGGGGAGCTGTTTTTT

abundance: .
v_gene: TRBV19
d_gene: .
j_gene: TRBJ2-3
CDR3aa: CASSDWGEKPLF
CDR3nt: TGTGCCAGTTCCGATTGGGGCGAAAAGCCCCTTTTT

abundance: .
v_gene: TRBV6-6
d_gene: TRBD1
j_gene: TRBJ2-3
CDR3aa: CASSPQGDGDTQYF
CDR3nt: TGTGCCAGCAGTCCCCAGGGGGACGGGGATACGCAGTATTTT

abundance: .
v_gene: TRBV18
d_gene: .
j_gene: TRBJ2-7
CDR3aa: CASSPPGGYEQYF
CDR3nt: TGTGCCAGCTCACCCCCAGGAGGGTACGAGCAGTACTTC

abundance: .
v_gene: TRBV19
d_gene: TRBD1
j_gene: TRBJ1-5
CDR3aa: CASSIARRRGQGIQPQHF
CDR3nt: TGTGCCAGTAGTATAGCGCGCCGGCGGGGACAGGGTATACAGCCCCAGCATTTT

abundance: .
v_gene: TRBV3-1/TRBV3-2
d_gene: .
j_gene: TRBJ2-5
CDR3aa: CASSPRGGDQETQYF
CDR3nt: TGTGCCAGCAGCCCACGTGGCGGGGACCAAGAGACCCAGTACTTC

abundance: .
v_gene: TRBV2
d_gene: .
j_gene: TRBJ2-4
CDR3aa: CASSDRGNIQYF
CDR3nt: TGTGCCAGCAGTGATCGGGGAAACATTCAGTACTTC

abundance: few
v_gene: TRBV29-1
d_gene: .
j_gene: TRBJ1-2
CDR3aa: CSVAHSHFYGYTF
CDR3nt: TGCAGCGTTGCCCACAGCCATTTCTATGGCTACACCTTC

abundance: .
v_gene: TRBV19
d_gene: TRBD2
j_gene: TRBJ2-3
CDR3aa: CASSVLAGGYTDTQYF
CDR3nt: TGTGCCAGTAGTGTACTAGCGGGGGGATACACAGATACGCAGTATTTT

abundance: .
v_gene: TRBV6-5
d_gene: TRBD1
j_gene: TRBJ1-2
CDR3aa: CASRPDRAGYGYTF
CDR3nt: TGTGCCAGCAGACCCGACAGGGCAGGCTATGGCTACACCTTC

abundance: .
v_gene: TRBV7-6
d_gene: TRBD2
j_gene: TRBJ2-6
CDR3aa: CASSQIAGGGGANVLTF
CDR3nt: TGTGCCAGCAGCCAAATAGCGGGGGGAGGTGGGGCCAACGTCCTGACTTTC

abundance: .
v_gene: TRBV9
d_gene: .
j_gene: TRBJ2-7
CDR3aa: CASSPSGPPRRDEQYF
CDR3nt: TGTGCCAGCAGCCCCAGCGGGCCTCCCCGTCGAGACGAGCAGTACTTC

abundance: .
v_gene: TRBV7-2
d_gene: .
j_gene: TRBJ2-7
CDR3aa: CASSQIYEQYF
CDR3nt: TGTGCCAGCAGCCAGATTTACGAGCAGTACTTC

abundance: .
v_gene: TRBV19
d_gene: .
j_gene: TRBJ1-4
CDR3aa: CASSMSGGARGEKLFF
CDR3nt: TGTGCCAGTAGTATGTCGGGAGGGGCCCGGGGGGAAAAACTGTTTTTT

abundance: .
v_gene: TRBV2
d_gene: TRBD2
j_gene: TRBJ2-3
CDR3aa: CASIRSASGGALNTQYF
CDR3nt: TGTGCCAGCATCCGATCGGCTAGCGGGGGGGCCTTAAATACGCAGTATTTT

abundance: .
v_gene: TRBV7-2
d_gene: TRBD2
j_gene: TRBJ2-3
CDR3aa: CASSPRSSGGASRADTQYF
CDR3nt: TGTGCCAGCAGCCCACGCTCTAGCGGGGGGGCCTCTCGCGCAGATACGCAGTATTTT

abundance: .
v_gene: TRBV19
d_gene: .
j_gene: TRBJ1-5
CDR3aa: CASSPARGRGYGNQPQHF
CDR3nt: TGTGCCAGTAGCCCCGCCAGGGGCAGGGGATATGGCAATCAGCCCCAGCATTTT

abundance: .
v_gene: TRBV19
d_gene: TRBD2
j_gene: TRBJ2-1
CDR3aa: CASRVRAGGLYNEQFF
CDR3nt: TGTGCCAGTAGGGTCCGGGCGGGGGGACTCTACAATGAGCAGTTCTTC

abundance: .
v_gene: TRBV12-3/TRBV12-4
d_gene: TRBD1
j_gene: TRBJ1-2
CDR3aa: CASSLQGAYGYTF
CDR3nt: TGTGCCAGCAGTTTACAGGGGGCGTATGGCTACACCTTC

abundance: .
v_gene: TRBV27
d_gene: TRBD1
j_gene: TRBJ1-1
CDR3aa: CASSPLTGVLNTEAFF
CDR3nt: TGTGCCAGCAGTCCCCTTACAGGGGTTTTGAACACTGAAGCTTTCTTT

abundance: .
v_gene: TRBV7-2
d_gene: .
j_gene: TRBJ1-5
CDR3aa: CASSITQVGNQPQHF
CDR3nt: TGTGCCAGCAGCATAACACAGGTGGGAAATCAGCCCCAGCATTTT

abundance: few
v_gene: TRBV15
d_gene: .
j_gene: TRBJ2-2
CDR3aa: CATSRDRVAGELFF
CDR3nt: TGTGCCACCAGCAGAGATCGCGTGGCCGGGGAGCTGTTTTTT

abundance: .
v_gene: TRBV29-1
d_gene: .
j_gene: TRBJ2-7
CDR3aa: CSVEDPEGAYEQYF
CDR3nt: TGCAGCGTTGAAGATCCTGAGGGGGCCTACGAGCAGTACTTC

abundance: .
v_gene: TRBV10-1
d_gene: .
j_gene: TRBJ2-1
CDR3aa: CASSAHRDPGDEQFF
CDR3nt: TGCGCCAGCAGCGCCCACCGGGATCCTGGGGATGAGCAGTTCTTC

abundance: .
v_gene: TRBV5-1
d_gene: .
j_gene: TRBJ2-7
CDR3aa: CASSAGNEQYF
CDR3nt: TGCGCCAGCAGCGCGGGGAACGAGCAGTACTTC

abundance: once
v_gene: TRBV3-1/TRBV3-2
d_gene: TRBD1
j_gene: TRBJ1-6
CDR3aa: CASSPRQGGSPLHF
CDR3nt: TGTGCCAGCAGCCCCAGACAGGGAGGTTCACCCCTCCACTTT

abundance: .
v_gene: TRBV10-1
d_gene: TRBD1
j_gene: TRBJ1-2
CDR3aa: CASSEGGDRGGPNYGYTF
CDR3nt: TGCGCCAGCAGTGAGGGGGGAGACAGGGGGGGGCCTAACTATGGCTACACCTTC

abundance: .
v_gene: TRBV5-4
d_gene: TRBD1
j_gene: TRBJ2-2
CDR3aa: CASSAPGTGIGAGELFF
CDR3nt: TGTGCCAGCAGCGCGCCCGGGACAGGCATTGGGGCCGGGGAGCTGTTTTTT

abundance: .
v_gene: TRBV29-1
d_gene: .
j_gene: TRBJ1-3
CDR3aa: CSVVSGNSGNTIYF
CDR3nt: TGCAGCGTTGTGTCGGGGAACTCTGGAAACACCATATATTTT

abundance: .
v_gene: TRBV19
d_gene: TRBD1
j_gene: TRBJ2-5
CDR3aa: CASSIKGQGYPLGETQYF
CDR3nt: TGTGCCAGTAGTATAAAGGGACAGGGGTACCCATTAGGAGAGACCCAGTACTTC

abundance: .
v_gene: TRBV6-6
d_gene: .
j_gene: TRBJ2-1
CDR3aa: CASSYGQGPRDEQFF
CDR3nt: TGTGCCAGCAGTTACGGCCAGGGCCCTCGGGATGAGCAGTTCTTC

abundance: .
v_gene: TRBV2
d_gene: .
j_gene: TRBJ1-6
CDR3aa: CASSEEQRSSYNSPLHF
CDR3nt: TGTGCCAGCAGTGAAGAGCAAAGGAGCTCCTATAATTCACCCCTCCACTTT

abundance: .
v_gene: TRBV4-2
d_gene: TRBD2
j_gene: TRBJ2-7
CDR3aa: CASSQVGGLGYEQYF
CDR3nt: TGTGCCAGCAGCCAAGTGGGAGGGTTAGGGTACGAGCAGTACTTC

abundance: .
v_gene: TRBV23-1
d_gene: .
j_gene: TRBJ1-1
CDR3aa: CASGDSRPTEAFF
CDR3nt: TGCGCCAGCGGTGACAGTAGACCCACTGAAGCTTTCTTT

abundance: .
v_gene: TRBV7-9
d_gene: .
j_gene: TRBJ1-3
CDR3aa: CASSPSGSSGNTIYF
CDR3nt: TGTGCCAGCAGCCCCTCCGGGTCCTCTGGAAACACCATATATTTT

abundance: .
v_gene: TRBV6-5
d_gene: .
j_gene: TRBJ1-1
CDR3aa: CASSYLFGGTEAFF
CDR3nt: TGTGCCAGCAGTTACCTCTTCGGGGGCACTGAAGCTTTCTTT

abundance: .
v_gene: TRBV4-1
d_gene: TRBD2
j_gene: TRBJ2-7
CDR3aa: CASSLQPPLAGAAYEQYF
CDR3nt: TGCGCCAGCAGCCTACAGCCCCCCCTAGCGGGGGCTGCCTACGAGCAGTACTTC

abundance: .
v_gene: TRBV28
d_gene: .
j_gene: TRBJ2-2
CDR3aa: CASSWPSGDTGELFF
CDR3nt: TGTGCCAGCAGTTGGCCTTCGGGGGACACCGGGGAGCTGTTTTTT

abundance: .
v_gene: TRBV28
d_gene: TRBD1
j_gene: TRBJ1-2
CDR3aa: CASTNRGGYTF
CDR3nt: TGTGCCAGCACCAACAGGGGCGGCTACACCTTC

abundance: .
v_gene: TRBV5-6
d_gene: .
j_gene: TRBJ1-1
CDR3aa: CASSLVGTRLEAFF
CDR3nt: TGTGCCAGCAGCTTGGTAGGGACACGCCTTGAAGCTTTCTTT

abundance: .
v_gene: TRBV5-6
d_gene: .
j_gene: TRBJ1-3
CDR3aa: CASSLGHGGLTIYF
CDR3nt: TGTGCCAGCAGCTTGGGACATGGGGGGTTGACCATATATTTT

abundance: .
v_gene: TRBV6-4
d_gene: .
j_gene: TRBJ2-3
CDR3aa: CASSDPFTDTQYF
CDR3nt: TGTGCCAGCAGTGATCCCTTCACAGATACGCAGTATTTT

abundance: .
v_gene: TRBV2
d_gene: .
j_gene: TRBJ2-1
CDR3aa: CASRNPGGREQFF
CDR3nt: TGTGCCAGCAGGAACCCAGGAGGTCGCGAGCAGTTCTTC

abundance: once
v_gene: TRBV21-1
d_gene: .
j_gene: TRBJ2-7
CDR3aa: CASSKEDRSPGPSYEQYF
CDR3nt: TGTGCCAGCAGCAAAGAGGACAGGTCCCCGGGCCCTTCCTACGAGCAGTACTTC

abundance: .
v_gene: TRBV27
d_gene: .
j_gene: TRBJ1-5
CDR3aa: CASSPRWVPSTGKDQPQHF
CDR3nt: TGTGCCAGCAGTCCCCGGTGGGTGCCATCTACAGGGAAGGATCAGCCCCAGCATTTT

abundance: .
v_gene: TRBV18
d_gene: .
j_gene: TRBJ2-3
CDR3aa: CASALWAPDTQYF
CDR3nt: TGTGCCAGCGCCCTATGGGCCCCAGATACGCAGTATTTT

abundance: .
v_gene: TRBV12-5
d_gene: TRBD1
j_gene: TRBJ1-5
CDR3aa: CASGLGQGGQPQHF
CDR3nt: TGTGCTAGTGGTTTGGGACAGGGAGGTCAGCCCCAGCATTTT

abundance: .
v_gene: TRBV6-1
d_gene: TRBD2
j_gene: TRBJ2-1
CDR3aa: CASSEVLAGGDNEQFF
CDR3nt: TGTGCCAGCAGTGAAGTTCTGGCGGGGGGGGACAATGAGCAGTTCTTC

abundance: .
v_gene: TRBV6-1
d_gene: .
j_gene: TRBJ1-5
CDR3aa: CASSEERQPYSNQPQHF
CDR3nt: TGTGCCAGCAGTGAAGAACGACAGCCGTATAGCAATCAGCCCCAGCATTTT

abundance: .
v_gene: TRBV4-1
d_gene: .
j_gene: TRBJ1-2
CDR3aa: CASSPGGYGYTF
CDR3nt: TGCGCCAGCAGCCCCGGGGGATATGGCTACACCTTC

abundance: .
v_gene: TRBV4-1
d_gene: .
j_gene: TRBJ2-5
CDR3aa: CASSQGPRQETQYF
CDR3nt: TGCGCCAGCAGCCAAGGGCCCAGACAAGAGACCCAGTACTTC

abundance: .
v_gene: TRBV7-9
d_gene: .
j_gene: TRBJ1-6
CDR3aa: CASSPTAYNSPLHF
CDR3nt: TGTGCCAGCAGCCCGACAGCCTATAATTCACCCCTCCACTTT

abundance: .
v_gene: TRBV5-1
d_gene: TRBD1
j_gene: TRBJ2-7
CDR3aa: CASSLEGGQVSEQYF
CDR3nt: TGCGCCAGCAGCTTGGAAGGGGGCCAGGTGAGCGAGCAGTACTTC

abundance: few
v_gene: TRBV2
d_gene: .
j_gene: TRBJ1-1
CDR3aa: CASSEGWRGEAFF
CDR3nt: TGTGCCAGCAGTGAGGGTTGGAGGGGTGAAGCTTTCTTT

abundance: .
v_gene: TRBV7-9
d_gene: TRBD2
j_gene: TRBJ2-6
CDR3aa: CASSLGTSGLPGGANVLTF
CDR3nt: TGTGCCAGCAGCTTAGGGACTAGCGGTCTACCCGGCGGGGCCAACGTCCTGACTTTC

abundance: .
v_gene: TRBV10-3
d_gene: TRBD1
j_gene: TRBJ1-2
CDR3aa: CAISEAGQPYGYTF
CDR3nt: TGTGCCATCAGTGAGGCGGGACAGCCTTATGGCTACACCTTC

abundance: few
v_gene: TRBV29-1
d_gene: .
j_gene: TRBJ2-2
CDR3aa: CSVGLQGGAGELFF
CDR3nt: TGCAGCGTGGGGCTGCAGGGGGGAGCCGGGGAGCTGTTTTTT

abundance: few
v_gene: TRBV5-1
d_gene: TRBD2
j_gene: TRBJ2-7
CDR3aa: CASSIGGTVEQYF
CDR3nt: TGCGCCAGCAGCATCGGGGGGACGGTCGAGCAGTACTTC

abundance: .
v_gene: TRBV7-9
d_gene: TRBD2
j_gene: TRBJ2-1
CDR3aa: CASSEGTSRVEQFF
CDR3nt: TGTGCCAGCAGCGAGGGGACTAGTCGGGTTGAGCAGTTCTTC